This T cell receptor beta chain emerged from a study of cytomegalovirus exposure and HLA in healthy donors. Note on this clone: Its antigen is not identified.

Study conclusions and caveats: Within the approximately 110 validation repertoires, first-cohort TCR clusters tended to co-occur, according to a later analysis. The study put some 160 TCR beta chains on its list as cytomegalovirus-associated.

Data came from immunoSEQ multiplex PCR; TCRdb stores just in-frame clones and leaves some out. The top ten clones hold over 0.75% of a sample with more than 300,000 clones, just over 85% of them seen once. The CDR3 runs 17 residues. The origin of this receptor is a woman between 18 and 29 years old in good health and CMV-seronegative. Material: PBMCs. This chain connects TRBV12-1 to TRBJ2-1; the table's D call of TRBD2 was not tested on the DNA. TRBV12-1 is a listed pseudogene. CDR3 sequence: CASSFPLSGSSYNEQFF. The CDR3 bases are TGTGCCAGCAGCTTTCCATTAAGCGGTAGCTCCTACAATGAGCAGTTCTTC.